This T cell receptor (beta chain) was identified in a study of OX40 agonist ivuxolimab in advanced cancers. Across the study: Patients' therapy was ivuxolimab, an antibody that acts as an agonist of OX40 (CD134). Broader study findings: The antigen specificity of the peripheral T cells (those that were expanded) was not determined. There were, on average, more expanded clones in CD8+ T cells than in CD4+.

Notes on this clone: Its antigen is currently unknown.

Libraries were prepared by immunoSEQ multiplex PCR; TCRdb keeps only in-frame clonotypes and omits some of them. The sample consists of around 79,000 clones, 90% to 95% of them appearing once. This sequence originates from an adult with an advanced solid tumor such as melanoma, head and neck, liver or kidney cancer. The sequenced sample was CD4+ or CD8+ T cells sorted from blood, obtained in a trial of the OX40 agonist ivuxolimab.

The CDR3 spells CASSPGGQGNYGYTF. CDR3 bases: TGCGCCAGCAGCCCTGGGGGACAGGGGAACTATGGCTACACCTTC. The chain is built from TRBV5-1 and TRBJ1-2, with 10 bases fitting TRBD1. Germline loops: CDR1 SGHRS, CDR2 YFSETQ. The CDR3 has 15 residues. The V gene end was trimmed by 4 bases and the J gene end by 2 bases; junction bases not matched to a gene: 5.